These T cell receptor beta chains were read from a single sample in a study of cytomegalovirus exposure and HLA in healthy donors. Using immunoSEQ multiplex PCR, the repertoire was profiled, and TCRdb retains in-frame clones only, with some absent. Of hundreds of thousands of clones in the sample, over 75% are singletons; the top ten hold around 12%. The material sequenced was PBMCs. The receptor set was obtained from a man younger than 35 in good health and CMV-seropositive. Both conserved end residues are part of each CDR3. D genes are given only for firm matches. Expanded clones are given a class, and other clones once, few, many or no size at all.

DNA,CDR3,D,V,size,J
TGTGCCAGCAGCTTAGCTCGAACAGGGGAAATAGTGGATACGCAGTATTTT,CASSLARTGEIVDTQYF,TRBD1,TRBV7-2,.,TRBJ2-3
TGTGCCAGCAGGGGGACAGGGCATCAGCCCCAGCATTTT,CASRGTGHQPQHF,TRBD1,TRBV28,once,TRBJ1-5
TGTGCCTGGAGGGGCTTGGACAGGGGAGCCTACAATGAGCAGTTCTTC,CAWRGLDRGAYNEQFF,TRBD1,TRBV30,.,TRBJ2-1
TGCAGCGCTAGACTAGCGGGAGCCGTCGAGCAGTACTTC,CSARLAGAVEQYF,TRBD2,TRBV29-1,.,TRBJ2-7
TGCGCCAGCAGCCACCAACCCGGGACTAGCGGGAGGGCTACCGGGGAGCTGTTTTTT,CASSHQPGTSGRATGELFF,TRBD2,TRBV4-1,.,TRBJ2-2
TGTGCCAGCAGTCCCGTCGGACAGCCTTACAATGAGCAGTTCTTC,CASSPVGQPYNEQFF,.,TRBV9,.,TRBJ2-1
TGTGCCAGCAGTTACTCGCTAGCGGGAGTAGGTGAGCAGTTCTTC,CASSYSLAGVGEQFF,TRBD2,TRBV6-5,.,TRBJ2-1
TGTGCCAGCAGCCAAGATTCAGAGGGAATCGAGGGTGGCTACACCTTC,CASSQDSEGIEGGYTF,.,TRBV4-2,few,TRBJ1-2
TGTGCCAGCACCCTAGAGGGCAGCCGGGCCGGGGAGCTGTTTTTT,CASTLEGSRAGELFF,.,TRBV7-6,.,TRBJ2-2
TGTGCCAGCAGCCAAGAAGGCAGGCGGGGCAACTATGGCTACACCTTC,CASSQEGRRGNYGYTF,.,TRBV4-2,few,TRBJ1-2
TGTGCCAGCAGTCCGCGCGGGAGAGGGTACGAGCAGTACTTC,CASSPRGRGYEQYF,TRBD2,TRBV27,.,TRBJ2-7
TGTGCCAGCAGTGTCAGGGCGGGGGGCTACAATGAGCAGTTCTTC,CASSVRAGGYNEQFF,TRBD2,TRBV6-1,.,TRBJ2-1
TGTGCCACCAGCAGAGATGTGGGGGCCTACGAGCAGTACTTC,CATSRDVGAYEQYF,.,TRBV15,once,TRBJ2-7
TGTGCCAGCAGTCCGAGGGGCATCACAGATACGCAGTATTTT,CASSPRGITDTQYF,.,TRBV6-5,.,TRBJ2-3
TGTGCCAGCAGTATGAGCCCCGGACAAATGCTAGCTTTCTTT,CASSMSPGQMLAFF,.,TRBV28,.,TRBJ1-1
TGTGCCAGCAGTTACTCTCGTGAGCCGCCCCAAGAGACCCAGTACTTC,CASSYSREPPQETQYF,.,TRBV6-6,.,TRBJ2-5
TGTGCCGGAAACGCGGGAGGAGGAGATACGCAGTATTTT,CAGNAGGGDTQYF,TRBD2,TRBV30,.,TRBJ2-3
TGTGCCAGCAGCTTACTAGGAGGGAACACTGAAGCTTTCTTT,CASSLLGGNTEAFF,.,TRBV7-3,.,TRBJ1-1
TGTGCCAGCAGTGAGCCGGGGTTAAACTATGGCTACACCTTC,CASSEPGLNYGYTF,.,TRBV2,few,TRBJ1-2
TGTGCCAGCTCACCTTCGACAGGGGGCAACTATGGCTACACCTTC,CASSPSTGGNYGYTF,TRBD1,TRBV18,few,TRBJ1-2
TGTGCCAGCAGCTTGGTTTGGACAGGGGAAGAGACCCAGTACTTC,CASSLVWTGEETQYF,TRBD1,TRBV5-6,.,TRBJ2-5
TGTGCCACCAGCAGAGATCGGGGGGACTATGGCTACACCTTC,CATSRDRGDYGYTF,.,TRBV15,.,TRBJ1-2
TGCGCCAGCAGCCTCCTACCGTATGAGCAGTTCTTC,CASSLLPYEQFF,.,TRBV5-1,once,TRBJ2-1
TGTGCCAGCAGCCAACGAATCAGTACGGGGCAGTTCTTC,CASSQRISTGQFF,.,TRBV14,.,TRBJ2-1
TGTGCCTGGAGGGAGACAGGCGGCACTGAAGCTTTCTTT,CAWRETGGTEAFF,.,TRBV30,few,TRBJ1-1
TGTGCCAGCAGTTTACCTAGTCGGACTGAAGCTTTCTTT,CASSLPSRTEAFF,.,TRBV28,.,TRBJ1-1
TGTGCCAGCAGTGAAGGTCTAGCGGGAGGGAAAAATACGCAGTATTTT,CASSEGLAGGKNTQYF,TRBD2,TRBV6-1,.,TRBJ2-3
TGTGCCAGCAGCTTAGCGGGAAACACCATATATTTT,CASSLAGNTIYF,.,TRBV7-9,few,TRBJ1-3
TGCGCCAGCAGCCGATCGGGACAGGCCTACGAGCAGTACTTC,CASSRSGQAYEQYF,TRBD1,TRBV4-1,.,TRBJ2-7
TGTGCCAGCAAGGGAAGGATGGAGGTTGGGGAAAAACTGTTTTTT,CASKGRMEVGEKLFF,.,TRBV2,.,TRBJ1-4
TGTGCCAGCAGTTTGAGAGGGAGCGCCTACGAGCAGTACTTC,CASSLRGSAYEQYF,.,TRBV27,.,TRBJ2-7
TGTGCCAGCAAGGCTAGTAGGTCGACCGGGGAGCTGTTTTTT,CASKASRSTGELFF,.,TRBV9,.,TRBJ2-2
TGTGCCAGCAGCCCTCCCAGGACAGGGACGCACACTGAAGCTTTCTTT,CASSPPRTGTHTEAFF,TRBD1,TRBV11-2,.,TRBJ1-1
TGTGCCAGCAGCTTAGTCGCATCGGTAAGCTCCTACGAGCAGTACTTC,CASSLVASVSSYEQYF,.,TRBV11-2,.,TRBJ2-7
TGTGCCAGCAGGACTAGCGGCCAAGAGACCCAGTACTTC,CASRTSGQETQYF,TRBD2,TRBV2,once,TRBJ2-5
TGTGCCAGCAGTTATAGACAGGGGTCTGGGGCCAACGTCCTGACTTTC,CASSYRQGSGANVLTF,TRBD1,TRBV6-5,once,TRBJ2-6
TGTGCCAGCTCACCGGGGACAGGGCCCTACGAGCAGTACTTC,CASSPGTGPYEQYF,TRBD1,TRBV18,.,TRBJ2-7